This T cell receptor (beta chain) appears in the sequencing data of a study of blood T cell repertoires in COVID-19 (dated by TCRdb to 2018 to 2021). Looking at the study overall: Samples covering the acute and convalescent phases of COVID-19 were provided by collaborators in the United States, Italy and Spain. The dataset comprised deeply sampled blood TCRbeta repertoires from subjects exposed to, actively infected with, or recovered from COVID-19. The prospective study material was composed of cDNA or gDNA derived from T cells, B-cell-depleted T cells, or PBMCs. A de-identified subject ID, COVID-19 status, age in years and sex were almost always included in the sample metadata. Where HLA class I and class II types were available, the types were taken from metadata supplied by the sample provider, not from assay-based typing. Samples came from the ongoing ImmuneRACE study (first 160 participants) plus 1,254 subjects from 6 global collaborators. The repertoires were released in a freely available public database intended as a resource for research on the immune response to SARS-CoV-2. Findings and caveats that apply to the study as a whole: The quantity of clinical and demographic metadata differed by source and by participant and was supplied without curation.

The immunoSEQ Assay, a bias-controlled multiplex PCR, was used to amplify TCRbeta CDR3 regions from genomic DNA. The original methods were these. The number of nucleated cells in each sample was estimated from the amplification of reference gene primers within the assay. To quantify the absolute abundance of each unique TCRbeta CDR3 rearrangement, sequence reads were collapsed and filtered. For each sample, productive Simpson clonality was calculated by taking the square root of Simpson's diversity index across productive rearrangements. This immuneACCESS table, as held by TCRdb, lists in-frame sequences with V and J called but not all clones. Of the missing ones, under half trace to an unresolved V gene in checked studies; the others have no known cause. V, J and clone size reflect that table, while D and trimming were determined from the DNA. The sample table holds roughly 30,000 clones, of which 75% to 90% were seen once. The ten largest clones add up to 13% to 15% of the sample.

As to this clone: Its specific antigen is unknown. It has no much larger one-base neighbor in the sample; base qualities were not kept.

Whole blood was collected in K2EDTA tubes by collaborating institutions according to the institutions' own protocols. For TCRbeta analysis, collaborator samples were shipped as frozen whole blood, as isolated PBMCs, or as DNA extracted from either sample type. The sequence came from a human donor with acute or convalescent COVID-19. The donor label of this sample is uncertain. Material for sequencing was peripheral blood.

Here the CDR3 is given as CASSPPGYTQYF. The DNA reads TGTGCCAGCAGCCCCCCGGGATATACGCAGTATTTT. The sequence joins TRBV28 to TRBJ2-3, with TRBD2 tentatively as D gene (5 bases match). Cut back by 6 bases and 7 bases, the V and J ends lie 11 bases apart. CDR1 MDHEN and CDR2 SYDVKM were looked up in the germline V gene. The CDR3 starts with the cysteine, ends with the phenylalanine, and has 12 residues. Only the CDR3 region is kept as DNA, spanning 36 bases read in frame from base 1.